A single sample gave rise to the 30 T cell receptor beta chains below, sequenced in a study of shared clonotypes between healthy human individuals. The table came from immunoSEQ multiplex PCR; TCRdb's copy has only in-frame clones and leaves some out. The data contain 400,000 to 500,000 clones, 79% of them singletons. Material: PBMCs. Receptors were obtained from a woman aged 40 to 50 in good health. Some clones in this sample may be carry-over from other donors' samples.

This chain links TRBV28 with TRBJ2-7, with 8 nucleotides matching TRBD1. Germline assignment: CDR1 MDHEN and CDR2 SYDVKM. CDR3 size: 16 residues. Germline trimming cut 3 bases from V and 2 bases from J; bases unmatched to any gene: 9. The CDR3 region has the DNA TGTGCCAGCAGTTTCGGTCTGTGGACAGGGACCTACGAGCAGTACTTC. The encoded protein is CASSFGLWTGTYEQYF.

In this sample, this clone turned up a few times. The chain uses TRBV5-4 and TRBJ2-5; D gene uncertain. This CDR3 contains 12 residues. The germline CDR1 and CDR2 sequences are SGHNT and YYREEE (reference sequence). Trimming took 4 bases from V and 0 from J, leaving 4 bases between them. The CDR3 DNA follows: TGTGCCAGCAGCCGGTACCAAGAGACCCAGTACTTC. Its translation is CASSRYQETQYF.

The chain links TRBV6-5 to TRBJ1-2; TRBD1 aligns across 11 bases. Looked up from germline, CDR1 is MNHEY and CDR2 is SVGAGI. This CDR3 has 15 amino acids. V trimming: 0 bases; J trimming: 5 bases; junction bases outside the gene matches: 2. The CDR3 region has the DNA TGTGCCAGCAGTTACTCGGACAGGGGGCAATATGGCTACACCTTC. This translates into CASSYSDRGQYGYTF.

This clone was counted only a few times. The CDR3 region has the DNA TGTGCCAGTAGTACCGACAGCCAGAGGACCCAGTACTTC. It encodes CASSTDSQRTQYF. V and J are TRBV19 and TRBJ2-5; perhaps TRBD1 as D (5 bases). CDR1 is LNHDA and CDR2 is SQIVND in the germline V gene (reference sequence). The CDR3 runs to 13 residues. Trimming stripped 4 bases from V and 7 bases from J, with 13 bases between.

As regards this clone: This CDR3 is also generated by other DNA sequences in the sample. V is TRBV9 and J is TRBJ2-5; TRBD2 agrees at 8 bases. V lost 4 bases, J lost 5 bases, and 7 bases stayed unmatched. This CDR3 is built from 14 residues. Per germline, CDR1 SGDLS and CDR2 YYNGEE. The CDR3 protein is CASSPRTGGETQYF. CDR3 DNA sequence: TGTGCCAGCAGCCCCCGGACGGGGGGGGAGACCCAGTACTTC. The whole variable domain, remainder taken from reference TRBV9 and TRBJ2-5, is DSGVTQTPKHLITATGQRVTLRCSPRSGDLSVYWYQQSLDQGLQFLIQYYNGEERAKGNILERFSAQQFPDLHSELNLSSLELGDSALYFCASSPRTGGETQYFGPGTRLLVL.

The sample holds one count of this clone. The chain combines TRBV19 with TRBJ2-4, with D maybe TRBD2 (5 bases). The germline V and J ends were trimmed by 3 bases and 8 bases, with 17 bases remaining between them. Per the germline V gene, CDR1 is LNHDA and CDR2 is SQIVND (reference sequence). The CDR3 spans 15 residues. CDR3 loop: CASSIGVVLSHIQYF. The CDR3 DNA follows: TGTGCCAGTAGTATCGGGGTGGTCTTGAGCCACATTCAGTACTTC.

This chain links TRBV15 with TRBJ2-7; tentative D call: TRBD1 (7 bases). Per germline, CDR1 LNHNV and CDR2 YYDKDF (reference sequence). Trimming took off 0 bases at V and 6 bases at J, with 15 bases between the two ends. This CDR3 has 15 amino acids. CDR3 in DNA: TGTGCCACCAGCAGAGATAGGCCAGGGGGGATCGAGCAGTACTTC. It translates to CATSRDRPGGIEQYF.

This rearrangement joins TRBV2 to TRBJ2-1; D is ambiguous. The CDR3 extends over 12 amino acids. The V gene's germline CDR1 is SNHLY and CDR2 FYNNEI. V lost 6 bases and J 12 bases, leaving 15 bases between the germline ends. The CDR3 DNA sequence: TGTGCCAGCAGGGATCACAAATCGGTGCAGTTCTTC. Its translation is CASRDHKSVQFF.

CDR3 sequence (DNA): TGCGCCAGCAGCCCGGACTGGGGGTGGGAGCAGTACTTC. It codes for CASSPDWGWEQYF. V and J are TRBV4-3 and TRBJ2-7, with D perhaps assigned TRBD1 or TRBD2 (5 bases each). This CDR3 has 13 residues. Trimming took 4 bases from V and 7 from J, leaving 14 bases between them. CDR1 is LGHNA, CDR2 YSLEER, per germline.

This chain uses TRBV20-1 with TRBJ2-5, with D possibly being TRBD2 (5 bases). This CDR3 spans 11 amino acids. Germline CDR1 is DFQATT and CDR2 is SNEGSKA (reference sequence). The CDR3 loop reads CSPTTGETQYF. The CDR3, as DNA: TGCAGCCCGACTACGGGAGAGACCCAGTACTTC.

V gene TRBV1 combines with J gene TRBJ2-7; the table names TRBD1, a call not compared with the DNA. TRBV1 counts as a pseudogene. The CDR3 covers 13 residues. CDR3 bases: TGCACCAGCAGCCCCCAGGGGACCCCCGAGCAGTACTTC. Translating it yields CTSSPQGTPEQYF.

Notes on this clone: In the same sample, other DNA sequences code for this CDR3. The chain joins TRBV19 to TRBJ1-5; tentatively, D is TRBD1 (5 bases). The CDR3 is 14 amino acids. V shed 5 bases and J shed 0 bases, with 8 bases lying between them. Germline V gives CDR1 LNHDA, CDR2 SQIVND (reference sequence). The CDR3 is CASSGTYSNQPQHF. CDR3 DNA: TGTGCCAGTAGTGGGACTTATAGCAATCAGCCCCAGCATTTT.

The count of this clone is one. The gene calls are TRBV11-3 and TRBJ1-1, with 9 bases aligning to TRBD1. The germline CDR1 and CDR2 sequences are SGHNT and YENEEA. The CDR3 runs 16 residues. With V trimmed by 1 base and J by 1 base, 4 bases remained unmatched. The CDR3 reads CASSLGDRAGNTEAFF. The DNA of the CDR3 is TGTGCCAGCAGCTTAGGGGACAGGGCGGGGAACACTGAAGCTTTCTTT.

The V gene is TRBV5-8, the J gene TRBJ2-1; 9 bases line up with TRBD2. Germline values: CDR1 SGHTS, CDR2 YDEGEE. The CDR3 extends over 15 amino acids. The junction had 7 bases not matched to a gene; V was cut back by 1 base and J by 8 bases. The CDR3 here is CASSLSASGIDEQFF. In DNA form, the CDR3 reads TGTGCCAGCAGCTTGTCGGCTAGCGGGATTGATGAGCAGTTCTTC. Full variable domain (outside the CDR3, taken from reference TRBV5-8 and TRBJ2-1): EAGVTQSPTHLIKTRGQQATLRCSPISGHTSVYWYQQALGLGLQFLLWYDEGEERNRGNFPPRFSGRQFPNYSSELNVNALELEDSALYLCASSLSASGIDEQFFGPGTRLTVL.

This clone was picked up one time. This chain links TRBV10-3 with TRBJ2-5, with D possibly being TRBD1 (6 bases). Between the trimmed V and J ends, which lost 2 bases and 4 bases, there was a span of 17 bases. Germline lookup yields CDR1 ENHRY and CDR2 SYGVKD. The CDR3 has 16 amino acids. The CDR3 nucleotides are TGTGCCATCAGTGAGAACTCTGCAGGGGTAGGAGAGACCCAGTACTTC. Translated, it gives CAISENSAGVGETQYF.

The V call is TRBV5-8, the J call TRBJ1-5; D possibly corresponds to TRBD1 (6 bases). The CDR3 contains 17 residues. V shed 1 base and J shed 2 bases, with 16 bases lying between them. Germline CDR1 and CDR2: SGHTS and YDEGEE. The CDR3 bases are TGTGCCAGCAGCTTGCCATCTCGGACAGCGCGCAATCAGCCCCAGCATTTT. Protein product: CASSLPSRTARNQPQHF.

This clone occurred a few times. This chain links TRBV7-9 with TRBJ2-2, with 10 bases identical to TRBD1. Germline CDR1 and CDR2: SEHNR and FQNEAQ (reference sequence). Trimming removed 3 bases from V and 5 bases from J; junction bases left unmatched: 3. The CDR3 sequence is 15 residues long. The CDR3, as DNA: TGTGCCAGCAGCTTTGGGACAGGGGAAACCGGGGAGCTGTTTTTT. Its protein is CASSFGTGETGELFF.

Worth noting for this clone: A far more abundant clone sits one base away, making this likely a read error. V and J are TRBV30 and TRBJ2-2, with D perhaps matching TRBD1 (5 bases). Germline-derived CDR1 and CDR2 are GTSNPN and SVGIG (reference sequence). CDR3 length: 14 amino acids. CDR3 sequence: CGWSRGYGTGELFF. As DNA, the CDR3 is TGTGGCTGGAGTAGGGGATATGGGACCGGGGAGCTGTTTTTT.

The chain uses TRBV5-6 and TRBJ2-4; 7 nucleotides line up with TRBD1. Per germline, CDR1 SGHDT and CDR2 YYEEEE. This CDR3 contains 15 residues. The V segment lost 4 bases and the J segment 2 bases; nucleotides outside the gene matches: 6. The CDR3 reads CASSAATGSKNIQYF. Written as DNA, the CDR3 is TGTGCCAGCAGCGCCGCGACAGGGTCCAAAAACATTCAGTACTTC.

This clone appeared a few times. The J gene is TRBJ1-1, the V gene TRBV6-4; D may be TRBD1 (5 bases). This CDR3 region has 14 residues. V was trimmed by 3 bases and J by 7 bases, leaving 15 bases between them. The germline gives CDR1 MRHNA, CDR2 SNTAGT. This CDR3 reads CASSERGENSEAFF. DNA for the CDR3: TGTGCCAGCAGTGAGCGGGGGGAGAATAGTGAAGCTTTCTTT.

CDR3 coding DNA: TGTGCCACCCGACAGGGATTGGGGTCTCAGCCCCAGCATTTT. Protein: CATRQGLGSQPQHF. The V gene is TRBV19, the J gene TRBJ1-5, with 7 bases fitting TRBD1. CDR1 is LNHDA, CDR2 SQIVND, per germline (reference sequence). V lost 10 bases to trimming and J lost 6 bases; unmatched junction nucleotides: 12. This CDR3 is 14 amino acids long.

The table lists this clone with a count of one. The chain has TRBV7-9 and TRBJ1-4; 7 bases are a match to TRBD1. This CDR3 is 15 amino acids long. The ends lost 1 base at V and 8 bases at J; junction bases unmatched: 7. The germline V gene has CDR1 SEHNR and CDR2 FQNEAQ (reference sequence). The chain's CDR3 is CASSLGRQGGEKLFF. Written as DNA, the CDR3 is TGTGCCAGCAGCTTAGGGAGACAGGGTGGCGAAAAACTGTTTTTT.

The chain has TRBV10-3 and TRBJ2-3; 10 nucleotides align to TRBD2. The CDR3 totals 16 residues. Germline CDR1 is ENHRY and CDR2 is SYGVKD. V lost 6 bases and J lost 4; bases outside the gene matches: 10. CDR3 bases: TGTGCCATCAGGGAGCCGGCTAGCGGGAGTTCAGATACGCAGTATTTT. This encodes CAIREPASGSSDTQYF.

The J gene is TRBJ2-7, the V gene TRBV7-2; a weak D match, TRBD2 (5 bases). The germline gives CDR1 SGHTA, CDR2 FQGNSA. The CDR3 loop spans 14 amino acids. With 2 bases removed from V and 3 bases from J, the gap between germline ends came to 11 bases. The CDR3 nucleotides read TGTGCCAGCAGCTTATGGGCGGGCGGCTACGAGCAGTACTTC. Protein sequence: CASSLWAGGYEQYF.

This clone has ten or more counts. The chain joins TRBV4-3 to TRBJ2-3, with D tentatively TRBD1 (5 bases). The CDR3 runs to 12 residues. Germline values: CDR1 LGHNA, CDR2 YSLEER. The ends were cut back, 4 bases at V and 5 bases at J, with 7 bases in the middle. The CDR3 region is CASSLQGDTQYF. CDR3 bases: TGCGCCAGCAGCCTGCAGGGAGATACGCAGTATTTT.

This chain joins TRBV7-9 and TRBJ2-7; 8 bases match TRBD1. J gave up 3 bases and V 0 bases, and 7 bases lay outside the gene matches. The CDR3 contains 16 residues. CDR1 SEHNR and CDR2 FQNEAQ come from the germline V gene (reference sequence). CDR3 DNA: TGTGCCAGCAGCTTAGCCTTGACAGGGGACCTCTACGAGCAGTACTTC. This sequence encodes CASSLALTGDLYEQYF.

V is TRBV6-1 and J is TRBJ2-5; 7 nucleotides match TRBD2. The CDR3 sequence is 16 residues long. Germline CDR1 and CDR2: MNHNS and SASEGT. The ends lost 4 bases at V and 5 bases at J; junction bases unmatched: 13. The CDR3 DNA reads TGTGCCAGCAGTGTCCAGGGCGGGAGAGGTTGGGAGACCCAGTACTTC. This translates into CASSVQGGRGWETQYF.

This clone was seen more than once but under ten times. The chain has TRBV29-1 and TRBJ2-1; 7 bases agree with TRBD2. The junction had 7 bases not matched to a gene; V was cut back by 7 bases and J by 7 bases. The CDR3 is made up of 12 amino acids. Looked up from germline, CDR1 is SQVTM and CDR2 is ANQGSEA. CDR3 region: CSGRRGWNEQFF. In DNA, the CDR3 is TGCAGCGGACGGCGGGGGTGGAATGAGCAGTTCTTC.

This clone has more than one count but fewer than ten. The chain carries TRBV18 and TRBJ1-3, with 7 bases fitting TRBD1. Germline V lookup: CDR1 KGHSH, CDR2 LQKENI. The CDR3 runs to 15 residues. The junction had 3 bases not matched to a gene; V was cut back by 3 bases and J by 1 base. The CDR3 region is CASSPSGQSGNTIYF. In DNA form, the CDR3 reads TGTGCCAGCTCACCCTCGGGACAGTCTGGAAACACCATATATTTT.

A remark on this clone: Only one base separates this from a far larger clonotype, so it likely reflects a read error. J is TRBJ1-1 and V is TRBV2; unclear D gene. CDR1 is SNHLY and CDR2 is FYNNEI in the germline V gene. This CDR3 is 13 amino acids long. The CDR3 sequence is CASSELPNTEALF. Here the CDR3 DNA reads TGTGCCAGCAGTGAACTACCGAACACTGAAGCTTTATTT. The variable domain in full, completed from reference TRBV2 and TRBJ1-1, reads EPEVTQTPSHQVTQMGQEVILRCVPISNHLYFYWYRQILGQKVEFLVSFYNNEISEKSEIFDDQFSVERPDGSNFTLKIRSTKLEDSAMYFCASSELPNTEALFGQGTRLTVV.